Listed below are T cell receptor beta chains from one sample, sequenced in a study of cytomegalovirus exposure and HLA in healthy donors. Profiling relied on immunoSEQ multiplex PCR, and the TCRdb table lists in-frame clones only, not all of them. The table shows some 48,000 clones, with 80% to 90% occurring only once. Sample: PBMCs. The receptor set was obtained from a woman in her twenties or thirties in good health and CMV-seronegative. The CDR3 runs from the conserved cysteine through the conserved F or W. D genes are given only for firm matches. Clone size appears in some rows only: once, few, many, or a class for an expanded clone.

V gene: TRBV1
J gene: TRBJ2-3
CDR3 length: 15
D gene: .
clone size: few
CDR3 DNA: TGCACCAGCAGCCGGACTAGCGGGAGCACAGATACGCAGTATTTT
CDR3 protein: CTSSRTSGSTDTQYF

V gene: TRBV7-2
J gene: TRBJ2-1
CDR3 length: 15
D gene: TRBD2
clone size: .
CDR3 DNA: TGTGCCAGCAGCTTGGCACTAGCGGACTACAATGAGCAGTTCTTC
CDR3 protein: CASSLALADYNEQFF

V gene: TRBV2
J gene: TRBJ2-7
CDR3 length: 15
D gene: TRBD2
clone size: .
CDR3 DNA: TGTGCCAGCAGTGAAGGAAGACTAGCGGGGGTCGAGCAGTACTTC
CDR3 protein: CASSEGRLAGVEQYF

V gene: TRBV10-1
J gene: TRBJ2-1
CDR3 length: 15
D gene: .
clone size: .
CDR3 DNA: TGCGCCAGCAGTGAGTCCTTTAGTGATCTCCATGAGCAGTTCTTC
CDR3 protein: CASSESFSDLHEQFF

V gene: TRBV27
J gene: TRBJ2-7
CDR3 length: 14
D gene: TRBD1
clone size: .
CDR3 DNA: TGTGCCAGCAGTTATCGGACAGGGGGCTACGAGCAGTACTTC
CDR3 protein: CASSYRTGGYEQYF

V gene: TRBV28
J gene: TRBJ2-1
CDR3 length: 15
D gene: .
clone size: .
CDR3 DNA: TGTGCCAGCAGGGAGGCCACGAGCTCCTACAATGAGCAGTTCTTC
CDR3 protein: CASREATSSYNEQFF

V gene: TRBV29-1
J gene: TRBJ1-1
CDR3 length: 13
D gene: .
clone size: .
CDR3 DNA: TGCAGCGGAGAGGGTGCGGGGAACACTGAAGCTTTCTTT
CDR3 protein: CSGEGAGNTEAFF

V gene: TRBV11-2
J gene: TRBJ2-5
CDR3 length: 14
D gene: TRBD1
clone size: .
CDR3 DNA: TGTGCCAGCAGCTCCCCGGGACAGAGAGAGACCCAGTACTTC
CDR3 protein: CASSSPGQRETQYF

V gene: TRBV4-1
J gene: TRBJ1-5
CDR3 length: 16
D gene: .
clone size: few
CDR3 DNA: TGCGCCAGCAGCCAAGACGGGGAGGCAGGTTATCAGCCCCAGCATTTT
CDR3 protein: CASSQDGEAGYQPQHF

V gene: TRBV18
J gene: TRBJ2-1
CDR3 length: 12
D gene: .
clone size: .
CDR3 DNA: TGTGCCAGCTCACCAGGGCAGAATGAGCAGTTCTTC
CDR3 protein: CASSPGQNEQFF

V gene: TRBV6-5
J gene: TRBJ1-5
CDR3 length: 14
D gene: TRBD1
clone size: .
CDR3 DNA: TGTGCCAGCAGCGGACAGGGCGGCAATCAGCCCCAGCATTTT
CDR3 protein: CASSGQGGNQPQHF

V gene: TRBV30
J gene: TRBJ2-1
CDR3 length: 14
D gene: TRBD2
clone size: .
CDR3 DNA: TGTGCCTGGACTCCAGCGGGAGTTGCAAGTGAGCAGTTCTTC
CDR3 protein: CAWTPAGVASEQFF

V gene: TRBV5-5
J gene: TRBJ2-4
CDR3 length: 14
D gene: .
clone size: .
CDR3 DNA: TGTGCCAGCAGCTTGGACCTAGGGGGGGGCATTCAGTACTTC
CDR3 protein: CASSLDLGGGIQYF

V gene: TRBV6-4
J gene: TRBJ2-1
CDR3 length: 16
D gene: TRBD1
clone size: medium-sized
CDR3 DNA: TGTGCCAGCAGTGACTCCCCCGCGACAGGGGGCAATGAGCAGTTCTTC
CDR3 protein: CASSDSPATGGNEQFF

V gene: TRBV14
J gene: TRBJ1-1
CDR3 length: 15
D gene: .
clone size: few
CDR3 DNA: TGTGCCAGCAGCAGAATGGGGGCAGTGAACACTGAAGCTTTCTTT
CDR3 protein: CASSRMGAVNTEAFF

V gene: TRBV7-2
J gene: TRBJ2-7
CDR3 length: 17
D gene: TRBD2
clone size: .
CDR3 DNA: TGTGCCAGCAGCTTAGGCCCCGGGACTAGCGGGAAAGGCGAGCAGTACTTC
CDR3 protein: CASSLGPGTSGKGEQYF

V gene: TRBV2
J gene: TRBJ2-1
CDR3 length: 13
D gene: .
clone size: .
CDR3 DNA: TGTGCCAGCGGGGAGACAGGGAGGAATGAGCAGTTCTTC
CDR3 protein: CASGETGRNEQFF

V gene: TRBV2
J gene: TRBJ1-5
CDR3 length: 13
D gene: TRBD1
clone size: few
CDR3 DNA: TGTGCCAGCACTGATGACAGGGGTCAGCCCCAGCATTTT
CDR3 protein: CASTDDRGQPQHF

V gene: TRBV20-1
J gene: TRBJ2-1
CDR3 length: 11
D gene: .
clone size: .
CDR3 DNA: TGCAGTTCCAGACAGTACAATGAGCAGTTCTTC
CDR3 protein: CSSRQYNEQFF

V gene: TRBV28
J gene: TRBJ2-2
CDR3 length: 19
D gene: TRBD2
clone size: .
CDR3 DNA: TGTGCCAGCAGTTTATTCCCCCGGCTAGCGGGAGTGGGCACCGGGGAGCTGTTTTTT
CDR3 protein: CASSLFPRLAGVGTGELFF

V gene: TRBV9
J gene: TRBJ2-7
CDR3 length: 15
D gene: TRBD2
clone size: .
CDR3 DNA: TGTGCCAGCAGTGGATCCGGGACTAGCGTCGACGAGCAGTACTTC
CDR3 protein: CASSGSGTSVDEQYF

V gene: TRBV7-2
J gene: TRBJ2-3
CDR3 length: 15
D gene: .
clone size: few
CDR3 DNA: TGTGCCAGCAGCTTAGACGGACTTCGCACAGATACGCAGTATTTT
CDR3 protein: CASSLDGLRTDTQYF

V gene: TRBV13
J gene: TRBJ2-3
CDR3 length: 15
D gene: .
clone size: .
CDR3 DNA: TGTGCCAGCAGCTTACGGTCGGGAGCTCCAGATACGCAGTATTTT
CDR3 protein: CASSLRSGAPDTQYF